The rows below give T cell receptor beta chains drawn from one sample of a study of blood T cell repertoires in COVID-19. The protocol was immunoSEQ multiplex PCR, while the TCRdb copy is restricted to in-frame clones and leaves out a portion. The table records around 450,000 clones, about nine tenths of them present only once. Sequencing input: PBMCs or T cells enriched from blood (not recorded which). The origin of the receptors is a woman aged 18-29 years who had recovered from COVID-19. Both conserved end residues are part of each CDR3. The D gene is left open where the match is weak. Clone size, where shown, is once, few, many, or a class for clones that have expanded.

J	size	V	D	DNA	CDR3
TRBJ2-4	.	TRBV19	TRBD2	TGTGCCAGTAGTATTCTGGGGGGGAGCATTCAGTACTTC	CASSILGGSIQYF
TRBJ2-1	.	TRBV5-6	TRBD1	TGTGCCAGCAGCTTTTGGGACAGGTACAATGAGCAGTTCTTC	CASSFWDRYNEQFF
TRBJ2-7	.	TRBV5-4	.	TGTGCCAGCAGCCTTTTGGGTAGCGGAGGGGAGCAGTACTTC	CASSLLGSGGEQYF
TRBJ1-1	.	TRBV6-5	.	TGTGCCAGCTCGGGGTGGCATATGAACACTGAAGCTTTCTTT	CASSGWHMNTEAFF
TRBJ2-7	.	TRBV11-2	.	TGTGCCAGCAGCCGGGGTGGCGAGCAGTACTTC	CASSRGGEQYF
TRBJ1-6	.	TRBV6-4	TRBD1	TGTGCCAGCAGTGTTGGGACAGAGAATTCACCCCTCCACTTT	CASSVGTENSPLHF
TRBJ1-5	.	TRBV6-5	.	TGTGCCAGCAGTCTATCACAGGGTATTCAGCCCCAGCATTTT	CASSLSQGIQPQHF
TRBJ1-1	.	TRBV5-8	.	TGTGCCAGCAGCCGAATCAACTCTGAAGCTTTCTTT	CASSRINSEAFF
TRBJ1-5	.	TRBV6-5	.	TGTGCCAGCAGTTACAGCCCGAATCAGCCCCAGCATTTT	CASSYSPNQPQHF
TRBJ1-2	.	TRBV27	.	TGTGCCAGCAGTTTTAAGCGCGAGGGAGTAGACTATGGCTACACCTTC	CASSFKREGVDYGYTF
TRBJ1-1	.	TRBV9	.	TGTGCCAGCAGCGGCTATTTCGGCACTGAAGCTTTCTTT	CASSGYFGTEAFF
TRBJ1-6	few	TRBV7-6	TRBD1	TGTGCCAGCAGCCGATCCGGGACAGATGAATCACCCCTCCACTTT	CASSRSGTDESPLHF
TRBJ1-4	once	TRBV6-6	.	TGTGCCAGCAGACCTTTATCCGGGACAAGTAATGAAAAACTGTTTTTT	CASRPLSGTSNEKLFF
TRBJ2-1	.	TRBV5-4	.	TGTGCCAGCAGCTTACCAGGGGGAGGTGAGCAGTTCTTC	CASSLPGGGEQFF
TRBJ2-3	.	TRBV30	TRBD2	TGTGCCTGGAGTCGGGGGGGCAGAGATACGCAGTATTTT	CAWSRGGRDTQYF
TRBJ2-3	.	TRBV5-5	.	TGTGCCAGCAGCTCCATCTTGACAGGCGGGGATACGCAGTATTTT	CASSSILTGGDTQYF
TRBJ1-6	.	TRBV30	.	TGTGCCTGGAGTAACACCGACAGCGTATCTTCACCCCTCCACTTT	CAWSNTDSVSSPLHF